A selection of T cell receptor beta chains follows, all from one sample in a study of shared clonotypes between healthy human individuals. Clones were read by immunoSEQ multiplex PCR, and TCRdb kept only the in-frame ones, dropping some. The data contain 600,000 to 700,000 clones, around 73% of them singletons. Sequenced input: memory CD4+ T cells sorted from blood. Source of these receptors: a woman in her 30s in good health. Each CDR3 is given with its conserved first and last residue. D genes are given only for firm matches. Not every row has a clone size; where given, it reads once, few, many or a size class.

>TRBJ1-1|NA|NA|TRBV7-9
CASRPGREAFF
TGTGCCAGCAGGCCGGGACGTGAAGCTTTCTTT
>TRBJ2-7|NA|NA|TRBV28
CASTRGGNPHEQYF
TGTGCCAGCACCCGTGGCGGGAACCCCCACGAGCAGTACTTC
>TRBJ2-1|NA|NA|TRBV6-1
CASSYAADNEQFF
TGTGCCAGCAGTTATGCGGCTGACAATGAGCAGTTCTTC
>TRBJ2-6|few|TRBD1|TRBV10-3
CAISPQGTGANVLTF
TGTGCCATCAGTCCACAGGGGACCGGGGCCAACGTCCTGACTTTC
>TRBJ2-6|many|TRBD1|TRBV7-2
CASSSSGTGYSGANVLTF
TGTGCCAGCAGCTCATCCGGGACAGGATACTCTGGGGCCAACGTCCTGACTTTC
>TRBJ2-4|NA|NA|TRBV28
CASSLGTTGGGIQYF
TGTGCCAGCAGTTTAGGGACTACAGGAGGGGGCATTCAGTACTTC
>TRBJ1-5|NA|TRBD1|TRBV28
CASTRTGGNQPQHF
TGTGCCAGCACCCGGACAGGGGGAAATCAGCCCCAGCATTTT
>TRBJ1-1|few|NA|TRBV5-6
CASSGGYEAFF
TGTGCCAGCAGTGGCGGGTATGAAGCTTTCTTT
>TRBJ2-7|NA|NA|TRBV6-5
CASRPTGFGFYEQYF
TGTGCCAGCAGACCAACAGGGTTTGGGTTCTACGAGCAGTACTTC
>TRBJ2-1|NA|TRBD1|TRBV5-1
CASSVDRVSYNEQFF
TGCGCCAGCAGCGTGGACAGGGTATCCTACAATGAGCAGTTCTTC
>TRBJ2-3|NA|NA|TRBV7-9
CASSLTTADPTQYF
TGTGCCAGCAGCTTAACCACCGCAGATCCTACGCAGTATTTT
>TRBJ2-7|NA|NA|TRBV11-2
CASSPRGTTSYEQYF
TGTGCCAGCAGTCCAAGGGGCACTACCTCCTACGAGCAGTACTTC
>TRBJ1-5|once|NA|TRBV19
CASSMRPPYSNQPQHF
TGTGCCAGTAGTATGAGGCCACCGTATAGCAATCAGCCCCAGCATTTT
>TRBJ1-4|NA|NA|TRBV15
CATSSARTVNEKLFF
TGTGCCACCAGCAGTGCCCGGACAGTGAATGAAAAACTGTTTTTT
>TRBJ2-3|NA|NA|TRBV27
CASSSGGISTDTQYF
TGTGCCAGCAGCTCAGGCGGGATCAGCACAGATACGCAGTATTTT
>TRBJ1-5|NA|NA|TRBV7-9
CASSPTRGDQPQHF
TGTGCCAGCAGTCCAACGAGGGGGGATCAGCCCCAGCATTTT
>TRBJ2-7|once|NA|TRBV27
CAIGAGTTTSYEQYF
TGTGCCATTGGCGCCGGGACGACAACTTCCTACGAGCAGTACTTC
>TRBJ2-7|NA|TRBD1|TRBV27
CASSPDLTGGLHEQYF
TGTGCCAGCAGTCCAGATCTGACAGGGGGCCTCCACGAGCAGTACTTC
>TRBJ1-5|NA|NA|TRBV28
CASSRDQLSPQHF
TGTGCCAGCAGCCGGGACCAACTCTCGCCCCAGCATTTT
>TRBJ2-2|once|TRBD2|TRBV27
CASSPRSGGTGELFF
TGTGCCAGCAGCCCCCGGAGCGGGGGCACCGGGGAGCTGTTTTTT
>TRBJ2-7|NA|TRBD2|TRBV5-1
CASSFREAAYEQYF
TGCGCCAGCAGCTTTCGGGAGGCCGCCTACGAGCAGTACTTC
>TRBJ2-6|NA|NA|TRBV6-7
CAPRRAGANVLTF
TGTGCCCCGAGGAGGGCTGGGGCCAACGTCCTGACTTTC
>TRBJ2-7|NA|NA|TRBV5-1
CATLGAGVDEQYF
TGCGCCACCTTGGGGGCAGGGGTGGACGAGCAGTACTTC
>TRBJ1-5|NA|TRBD1|TRBV2
CASRDRGFGDQPQHF
TGTGCCAGCCGGGACAGGGGGTTTGGCGATCAGCCCCAGCATTTT
>TRBJ2-2|NA|NA|TRBV5-1
CASSSSARNTGELFF
TGCGCCAGCAGCTCAAGCGCCCGGAACACCGGGGAGCTGTTTTTT
>TRBJ2-7|NA|TRBD2|TRBV27
CASSLGTGRASYEQYF
TGTGCCAGCAGTTTAGGTACGGGGAGGGCCTCCTACGAGCAGTACTTC
>TRBJ2-7|few|NA|TRBV11-1
CASSFQRDSYEQYF
TGTGCCAGCAGCTTCCAACGGGATAGCTACGAGCAGTACTTC
>TRBJ2-1|NA|NA|TRBV6-1
CASSEARIYNEQFF
TGTGCCAGCAGTGAGGCGAGGATCTACAATGAGCAGTTCTTC
>TRBJ2-2|NA|TRBD2|TRBV5-1
CASSPGLAGARSTGELFF
TGCGCCAGCAGCCCTGGACTAGCGGGAGCGCGTAGCACCGGGGAGCTGTTTTTT
>TRBJ1-3|few|NA|TRBV28
CASSSPLESTGNTIYF
TGTGCCAGCAGTTCTCCCCTGGAGAGTACTGGAAACACCATATATTTT
>TRBJ1-5|few|NA|TRBV4-2
CASSHEDQPQHF
TGTGCCAGCAGCCATGAGGATCAGCCCCAGCATTTT
>TRBJ1-5|many|NA|TRBV7-2
CASSLDTLTPQPQHF
TGTGCCAGCAGCCTGGACACCCTTACTCCCCAGCCCCAGCATTTT
>TRBJ2-3|NA|NA|TRBV9
CASSGGLWGTDTQYF
TGTGCCAGCAGCGGAGGACTTTGGGGCACAGATACGCAGTATTTT
>TRBJ1-5|NA|NA|TRBV6-1
CASSETGRRYSNQPQHF
TGTGCCAGCAGTGAAACCGGCAGAAGATATAGCAATCAGCCCCAGCATTTT
>TRBJ2-1|NA|NA|TRBV11-1
CASSPGQRKNEQFF
TGTGCCAGCAGCCCAGGACAGAGGAAAAATGAGCAGTTCTTC
>TRBJ2-7|few|TRBD1|TRBV28
CASSSPQGEASYEQYF
TGTGCCAGCAGTTCCCCACAGGGGGAGGCCTCCTACGAGCAGTACTTC